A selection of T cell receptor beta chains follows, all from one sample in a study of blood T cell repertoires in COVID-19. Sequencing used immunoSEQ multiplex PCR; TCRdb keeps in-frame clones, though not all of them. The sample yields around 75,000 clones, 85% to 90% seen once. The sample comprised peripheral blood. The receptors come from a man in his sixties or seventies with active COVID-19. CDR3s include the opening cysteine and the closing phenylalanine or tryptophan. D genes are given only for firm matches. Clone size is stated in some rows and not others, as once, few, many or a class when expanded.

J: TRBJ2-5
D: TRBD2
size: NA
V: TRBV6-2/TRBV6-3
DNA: TGTGCCAGCAGTACCCGACTAGCGGAAGAGACCCAGTACTTC
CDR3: CASSTRLAEETQYF

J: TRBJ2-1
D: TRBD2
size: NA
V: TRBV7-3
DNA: TGTGCCAGCAGCCAACAGGGACTAGCGGTCCCCTCCAATGAGCAGTTCTTC
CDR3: CASSQQGLAVPSNEQFF

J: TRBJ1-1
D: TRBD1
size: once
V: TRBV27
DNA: TGTGCCAGCAGTTTCGACAGGGGAGGGCTGAACACTGAAGCTTTCTTT
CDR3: CASSFDRGGLNTEAFF

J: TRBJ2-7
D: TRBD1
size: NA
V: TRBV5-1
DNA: TGCGCCAGCAGCCCAGGGACAGGGGGGCCCTCCTACGAGCAGTACTTC
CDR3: CASSPGTGGPSYEQYF

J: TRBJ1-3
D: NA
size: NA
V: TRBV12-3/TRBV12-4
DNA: TGTGCCAGCAGGAGCTCTGGAAACACCATATATTTT
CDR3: CASRSSGNTIYF

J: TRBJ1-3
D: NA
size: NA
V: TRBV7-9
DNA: TGTGCCAGCAGCTTGGGGGGTGGAAACACCATATATTTT
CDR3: CASSLGGGNTIYF

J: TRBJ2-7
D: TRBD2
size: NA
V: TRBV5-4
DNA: TGTGCCAGCAGCCCCCTAGCGGGAGTTCTCACCGAGCAGTACTTC
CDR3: CASSPLAGVLTEQYF

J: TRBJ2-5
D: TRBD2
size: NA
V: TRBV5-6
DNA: TGTGCCAGCAGAATTAGGACTAGCGGGACACCCGGCGAGACCCAGTACTTC
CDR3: CASRIRTSGTPGETQYF

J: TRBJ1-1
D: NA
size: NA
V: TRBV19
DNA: TGTGCCAGTAGTATAGGGGGGCGGGGGCTGAACACTGAAGCTTTCTTT
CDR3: CASSIGGRGLNTEAFF

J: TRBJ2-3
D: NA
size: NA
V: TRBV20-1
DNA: TGCAGTGCCGAGGCGACAGATACGCAGTATTTT
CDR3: CSAEATDTQYF

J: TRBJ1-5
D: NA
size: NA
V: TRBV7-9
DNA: TGTGCCAGCAGCTTCTCGGGGGATCAGCCCCAGCATTTT
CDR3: CASSFSGDQPQHF

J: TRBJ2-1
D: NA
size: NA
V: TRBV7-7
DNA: TGTGCTAGCAGCTTAGGTCCGGGGAATGAGCAGTTCTTC
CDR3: CASSLGPGNEQFF

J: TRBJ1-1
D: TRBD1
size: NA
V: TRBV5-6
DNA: TGTGCCAGCAGCTGGGACAGGGGCACTGAAGCTTTCTTT
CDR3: CASSWDRGTEAFF

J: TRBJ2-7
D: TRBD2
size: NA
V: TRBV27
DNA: TGTGCCAGCAGGGCACTAGCGGGTGGCGAGCAGTACTTC
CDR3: CASRALAGGEQYF

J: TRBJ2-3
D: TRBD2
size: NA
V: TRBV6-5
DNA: TGTGCCAGCACCGGGGGGGGGCCCACGCAGTATTTT
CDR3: CASTGGGPTQYF